This TCR beta chain was profiled in a study of human T cells and chemical hapten exposure. As for time point: healthy volunteer bleed at 2 weeks. The starting material, unfractionated whole blood, was used for total RNA extraction. Germline V gene lookup returns CDR1 SGHNT and CDR2 YYREEE (reference sequence). This CDR3 contains 16 residues. Trimming at V came to 4 bases and at J to 8 bases, leaving 17 bases not matched to a gene. In TCRdb, the RACE reads were re-called with MiXCR into one record per CDR3 protein. The data show roughly 120,000 distinct CDR3 sequences, with more than 7.5% seen just once and about 1.8% held by the top ten.

Specimen: whole blood. The chain combines TRBV5-4 with TRBJ1-2; 7 nucleotides agree with TRBD1. This receptor was taken from a male donor in good health. Some clones in this sample may be carry-over from other donors' samples. The CDR3 nucleotides are TGTGCCAGCAGCGCATACTTCGACAGGGACGGAATAGGCTACACCTTC. This gives the protein CASSAYFDRDGIGYTF.